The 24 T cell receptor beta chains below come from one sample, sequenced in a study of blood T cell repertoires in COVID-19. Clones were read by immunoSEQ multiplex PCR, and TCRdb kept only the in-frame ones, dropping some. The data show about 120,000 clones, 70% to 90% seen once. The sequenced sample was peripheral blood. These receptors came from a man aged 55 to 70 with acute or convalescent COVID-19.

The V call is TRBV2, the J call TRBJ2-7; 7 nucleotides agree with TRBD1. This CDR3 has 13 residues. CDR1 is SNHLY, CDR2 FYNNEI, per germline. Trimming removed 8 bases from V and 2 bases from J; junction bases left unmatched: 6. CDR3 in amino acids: CASRDSATYEQYF. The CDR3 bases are TGTGCCAGCCGGGACAGTGCCACCTACGAGCAGTACTTC.

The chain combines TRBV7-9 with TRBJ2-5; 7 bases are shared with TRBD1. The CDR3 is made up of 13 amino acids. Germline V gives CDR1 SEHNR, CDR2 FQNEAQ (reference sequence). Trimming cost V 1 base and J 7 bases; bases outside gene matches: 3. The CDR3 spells CASSLGAGGTQYF. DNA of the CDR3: TGTGCCAGCAGCTTAGGAGCAGGGGGGACCCAGTACTTC.

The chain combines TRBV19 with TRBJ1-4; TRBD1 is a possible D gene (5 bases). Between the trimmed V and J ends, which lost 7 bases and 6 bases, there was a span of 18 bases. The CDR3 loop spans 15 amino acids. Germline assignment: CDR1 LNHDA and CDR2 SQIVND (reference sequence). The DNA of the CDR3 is TGTGCCAGTAACCCTTCGGGGGGGTTCGATGAAAAACTGTTTTTT. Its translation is CASNPSGGFDEKLFF.

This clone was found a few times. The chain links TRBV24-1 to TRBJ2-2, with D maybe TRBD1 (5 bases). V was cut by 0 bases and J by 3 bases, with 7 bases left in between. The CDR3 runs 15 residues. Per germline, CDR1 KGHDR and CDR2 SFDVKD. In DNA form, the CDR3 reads TGTGCCACCAGTGATTTGGGCAGGGACACCGGGGAGCTGTTTTTT. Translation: CATSDLGRDTGELFF.

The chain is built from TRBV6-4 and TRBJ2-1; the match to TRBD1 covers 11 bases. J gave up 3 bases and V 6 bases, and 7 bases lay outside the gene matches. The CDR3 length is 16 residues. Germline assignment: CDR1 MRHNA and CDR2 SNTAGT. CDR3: CASSPRGTGGYNEQFF. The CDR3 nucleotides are TGTGCCAGCAGCCCAAGGGGGACAGGGGGCTACAATGAGCAGTTCTTC.

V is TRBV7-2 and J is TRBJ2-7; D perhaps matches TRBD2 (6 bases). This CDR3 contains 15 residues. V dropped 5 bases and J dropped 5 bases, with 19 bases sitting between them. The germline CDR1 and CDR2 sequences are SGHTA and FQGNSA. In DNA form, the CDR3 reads TGTGCCAGCAGCCTGGGGGGTGGCCCACCCCACGAGCAGTACTTC. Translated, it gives CASSLGGGPPHEQYF.

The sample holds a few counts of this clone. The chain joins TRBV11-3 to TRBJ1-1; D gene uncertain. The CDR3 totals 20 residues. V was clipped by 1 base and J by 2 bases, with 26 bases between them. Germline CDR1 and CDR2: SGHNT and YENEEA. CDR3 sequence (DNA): TGTGCCAGCAGCTTAGTCCCAGTTGATGGGCCTCGATTACCTAACACTGAAGCTTTCTTT. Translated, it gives CASSLVPVDGPRLPNTEAFF.

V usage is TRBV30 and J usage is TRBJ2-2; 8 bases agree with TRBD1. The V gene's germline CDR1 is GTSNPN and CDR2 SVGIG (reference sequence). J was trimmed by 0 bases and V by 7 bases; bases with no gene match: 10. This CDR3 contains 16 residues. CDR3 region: CASSPPGQANTGELFF. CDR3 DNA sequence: TGTGCCTCCTCCCCTCCGGGACAGGCGAACACCGGGGAGCTGTTTTTT.

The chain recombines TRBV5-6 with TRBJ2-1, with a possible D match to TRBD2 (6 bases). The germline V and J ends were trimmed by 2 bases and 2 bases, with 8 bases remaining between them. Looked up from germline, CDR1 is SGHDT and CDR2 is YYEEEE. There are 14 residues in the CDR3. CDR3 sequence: CASSFGSTYNEQFF. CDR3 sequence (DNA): TGTGCCAGCAGCTTCGGGAGCACCTACAATGAGCAGTTCTTC.

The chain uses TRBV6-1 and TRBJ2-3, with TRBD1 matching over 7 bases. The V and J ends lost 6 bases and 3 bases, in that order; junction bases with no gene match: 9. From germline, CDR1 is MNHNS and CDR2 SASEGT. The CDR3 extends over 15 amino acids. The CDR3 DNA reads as TGTGCCAGCAGGTCGGGACAGTTGAGAACAGATACGCAGTATTTT. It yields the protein CASRSGQLRTDTQYF.

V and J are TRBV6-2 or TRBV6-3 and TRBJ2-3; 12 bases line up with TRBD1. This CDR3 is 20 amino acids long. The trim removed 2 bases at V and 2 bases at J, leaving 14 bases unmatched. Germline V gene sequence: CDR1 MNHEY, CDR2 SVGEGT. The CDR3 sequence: CASSYRGQGAGAGTTDTQYF. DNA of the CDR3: TGTGCCAGCAGTTACCGGGGACAGGGGGCAGGAGCGGGGACCACAGATACGCAGTATTTT.

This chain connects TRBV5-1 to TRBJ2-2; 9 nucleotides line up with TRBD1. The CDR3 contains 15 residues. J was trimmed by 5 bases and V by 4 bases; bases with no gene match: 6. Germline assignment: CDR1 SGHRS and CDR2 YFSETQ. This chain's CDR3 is CASSIPGQGTGELFF. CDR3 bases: TGCGCCAGCAGCATCCCGGGACAGGGTACCGGGGAGCTGTTTTTT.

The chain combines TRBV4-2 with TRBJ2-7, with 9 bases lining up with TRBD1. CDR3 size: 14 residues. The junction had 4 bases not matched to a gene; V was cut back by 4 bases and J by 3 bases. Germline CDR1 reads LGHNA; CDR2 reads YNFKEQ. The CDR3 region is CASSLQGAGYEQYF. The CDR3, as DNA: TGTGCCAGCAGCCTACAGGGGGCTGGCTACGAGCAGTACTTC.

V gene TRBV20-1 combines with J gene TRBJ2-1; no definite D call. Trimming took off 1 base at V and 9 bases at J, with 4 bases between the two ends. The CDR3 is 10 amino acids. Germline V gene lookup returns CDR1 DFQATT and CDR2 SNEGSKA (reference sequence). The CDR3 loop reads CSARAGEQFF. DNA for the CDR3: TGCAGTGCTAGAGCGGGTGAGCAGTTCTTC.

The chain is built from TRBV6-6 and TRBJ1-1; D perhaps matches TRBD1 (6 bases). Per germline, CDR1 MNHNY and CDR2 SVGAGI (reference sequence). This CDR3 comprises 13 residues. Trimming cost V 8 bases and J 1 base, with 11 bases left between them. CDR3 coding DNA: TGTGCCAGCGACCAAGGGGGGAACACTGAAGCTTTCTTT. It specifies CASDQGGNTEAFF.

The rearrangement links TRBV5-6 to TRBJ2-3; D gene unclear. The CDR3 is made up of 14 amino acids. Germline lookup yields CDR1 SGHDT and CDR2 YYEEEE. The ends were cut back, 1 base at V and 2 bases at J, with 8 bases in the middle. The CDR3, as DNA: TGTGCCAGCAGCTTGCCGAGTGCCACAGATACGCAGTATTTT. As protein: CASSLPSATDTQYF.

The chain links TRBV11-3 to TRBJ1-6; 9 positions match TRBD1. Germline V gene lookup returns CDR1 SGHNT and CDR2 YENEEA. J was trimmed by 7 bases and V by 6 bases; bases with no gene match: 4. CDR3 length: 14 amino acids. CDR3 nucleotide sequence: TGTGCCAGCAGGTTTACAGGGGGCAATTCACCCCTCCACTTT. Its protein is CASRFTGGNSPLHF.

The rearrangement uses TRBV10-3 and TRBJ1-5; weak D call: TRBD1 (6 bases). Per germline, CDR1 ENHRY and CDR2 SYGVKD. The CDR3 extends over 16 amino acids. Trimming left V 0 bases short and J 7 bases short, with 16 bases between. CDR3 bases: TGTGCCATCAGTGAGTCGGGGGGGGCAAGCGACCAGCCCCAGCATTTT. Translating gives CAISESGGASDQPQHF.

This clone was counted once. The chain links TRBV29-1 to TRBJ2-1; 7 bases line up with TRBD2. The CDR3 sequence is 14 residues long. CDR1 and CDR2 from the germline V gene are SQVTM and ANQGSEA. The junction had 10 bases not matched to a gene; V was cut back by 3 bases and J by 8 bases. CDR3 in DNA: TGCAGCGTTGACGGGCGGGAGTCGCTTGATGAGCAGTTCTTC. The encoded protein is CSVDGRESLDEQFF.

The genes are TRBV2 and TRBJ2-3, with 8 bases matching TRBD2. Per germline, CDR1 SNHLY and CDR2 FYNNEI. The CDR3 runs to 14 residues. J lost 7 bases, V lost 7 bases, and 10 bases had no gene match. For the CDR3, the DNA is TGTGCCAGCACTACCGGGGGGGGCGTGAATACGCAGTATTTT. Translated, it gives CASTTGGGVNTQYF.

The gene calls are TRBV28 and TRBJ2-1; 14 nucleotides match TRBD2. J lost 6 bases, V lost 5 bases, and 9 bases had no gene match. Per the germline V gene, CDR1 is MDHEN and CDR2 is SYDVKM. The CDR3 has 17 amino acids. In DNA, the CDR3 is TGTGCCAGCAGTCCCGGGGGACTAGCGGGAGCGTTCAATGAGCAGTTCTTC. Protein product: CASSPGGLAGAFNEQFF. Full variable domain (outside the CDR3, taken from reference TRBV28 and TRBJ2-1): DVKVTQSSRYLVKRTGEKVFLECVQDMDHENMFWYRQDPGLGLRLIYFSYDVKMKEKGDIPEGYSVSREKKERFSLILESASTNQTSMYLCASSPGGLAGAFNEQFFGPGTRLTVL.

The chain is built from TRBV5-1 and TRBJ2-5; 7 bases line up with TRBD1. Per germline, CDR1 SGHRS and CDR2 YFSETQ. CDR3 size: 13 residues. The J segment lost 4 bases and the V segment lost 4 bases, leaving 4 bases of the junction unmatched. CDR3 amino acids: CASSPGDRETQYF. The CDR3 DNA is TGCGCCAGCAGCCCCGGGGACAGAGAGACCCAGTACTTC.

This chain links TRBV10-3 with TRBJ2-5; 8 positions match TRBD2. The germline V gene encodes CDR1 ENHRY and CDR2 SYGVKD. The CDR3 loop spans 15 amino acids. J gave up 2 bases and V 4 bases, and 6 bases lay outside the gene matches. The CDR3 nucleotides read TGTGCCATCAGTGGGGATAGCGGGGATCAAGAGACCCAGTACTTC. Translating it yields CAISGDSGDQETQYF.

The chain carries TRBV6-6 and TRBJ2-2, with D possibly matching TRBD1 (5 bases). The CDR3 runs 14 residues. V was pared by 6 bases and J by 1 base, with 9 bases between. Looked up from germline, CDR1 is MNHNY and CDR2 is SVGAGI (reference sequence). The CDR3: CASSQGLNTGELFF. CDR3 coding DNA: TGTGCCAGCAGCCAGGGCCTGAACACCGGGGAGCTGTTTTTT.